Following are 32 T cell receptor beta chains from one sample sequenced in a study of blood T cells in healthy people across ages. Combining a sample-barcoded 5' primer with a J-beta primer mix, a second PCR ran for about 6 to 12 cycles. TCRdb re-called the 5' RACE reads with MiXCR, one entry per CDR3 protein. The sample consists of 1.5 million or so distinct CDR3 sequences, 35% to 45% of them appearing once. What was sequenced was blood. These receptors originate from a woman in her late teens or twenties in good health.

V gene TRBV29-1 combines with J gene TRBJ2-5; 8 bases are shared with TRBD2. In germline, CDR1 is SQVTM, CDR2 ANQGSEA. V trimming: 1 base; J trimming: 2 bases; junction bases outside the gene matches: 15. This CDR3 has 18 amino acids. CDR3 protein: CSVEGPRAGASSQETQYF. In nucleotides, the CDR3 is TGCAGCGTTGAAGGGCCCCGAGCGGGGGCCTCCTCTCAAGAGACCCAGTACTTC.

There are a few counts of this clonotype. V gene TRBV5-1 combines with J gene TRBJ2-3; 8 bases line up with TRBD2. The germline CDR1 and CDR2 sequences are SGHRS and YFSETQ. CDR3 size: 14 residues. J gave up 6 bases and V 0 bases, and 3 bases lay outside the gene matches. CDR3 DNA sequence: TGCGCCAGCAGCTTGGGCCAGCGGGGGGATACGCAGTATTTT. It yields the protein CASSLGQRGDTQYF.

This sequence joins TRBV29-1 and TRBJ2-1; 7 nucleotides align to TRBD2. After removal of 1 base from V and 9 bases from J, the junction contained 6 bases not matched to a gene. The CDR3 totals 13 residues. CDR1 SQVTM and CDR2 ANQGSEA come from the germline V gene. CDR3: CSVEGGRALEQFF. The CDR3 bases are TGCAGCGTTGAAGGAGGGAGGGCCCTTGAGCAGTTCTTC.

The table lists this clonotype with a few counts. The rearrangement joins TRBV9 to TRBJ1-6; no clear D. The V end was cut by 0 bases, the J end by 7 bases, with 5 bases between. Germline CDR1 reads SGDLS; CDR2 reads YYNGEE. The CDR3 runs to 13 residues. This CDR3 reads CASSVVWNSPLHF. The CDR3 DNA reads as TGTGCCAGCAGCGTAGTTTGGAATTCACCCCTCCACTTT.

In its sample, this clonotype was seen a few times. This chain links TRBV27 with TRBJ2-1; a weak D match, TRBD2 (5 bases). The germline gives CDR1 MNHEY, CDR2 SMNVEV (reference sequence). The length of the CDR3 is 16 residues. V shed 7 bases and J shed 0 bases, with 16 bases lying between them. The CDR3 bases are TGTGCCAGCATCCTTCGCGGGTTCCGCTCCTACAATGAGCAGTTCTTC. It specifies CASILRGFRSYNEQFF.

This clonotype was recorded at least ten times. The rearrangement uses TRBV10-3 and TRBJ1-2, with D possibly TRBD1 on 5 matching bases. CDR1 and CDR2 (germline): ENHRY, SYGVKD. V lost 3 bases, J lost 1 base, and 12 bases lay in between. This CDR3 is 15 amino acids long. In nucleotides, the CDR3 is TGTGCCATCAGTGATAACGGGGGGTTTAACTATGGCTACACCTTC. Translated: CAISDNGGFNYGYTF.

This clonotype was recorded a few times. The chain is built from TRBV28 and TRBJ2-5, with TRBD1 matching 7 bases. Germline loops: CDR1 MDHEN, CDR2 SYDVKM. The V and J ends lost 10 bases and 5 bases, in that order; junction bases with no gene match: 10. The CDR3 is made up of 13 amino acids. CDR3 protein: CATKGGLRETQYF. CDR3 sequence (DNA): TGTGCCACCAAAGGGGGCCTACGGGAGACCCAGTACTTC.

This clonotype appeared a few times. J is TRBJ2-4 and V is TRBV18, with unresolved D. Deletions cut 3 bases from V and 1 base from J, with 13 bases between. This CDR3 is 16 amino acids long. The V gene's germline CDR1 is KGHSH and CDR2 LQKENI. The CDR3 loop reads CASSPEPALAKNIQYF. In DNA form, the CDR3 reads TGTGCCAGCTCACCTGAACCCGCATTGGCCAAAAACATTCAGTACTTC.

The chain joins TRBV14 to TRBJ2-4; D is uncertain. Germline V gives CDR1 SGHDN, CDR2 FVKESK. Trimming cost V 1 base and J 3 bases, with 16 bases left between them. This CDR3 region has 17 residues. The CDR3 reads CASSQGRSGPLKNIQYF. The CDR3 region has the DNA TGTGCCAGCAGCCAAGGAAGGTCGGGTCCCCTCAAAAACATTCAGTACTTC.

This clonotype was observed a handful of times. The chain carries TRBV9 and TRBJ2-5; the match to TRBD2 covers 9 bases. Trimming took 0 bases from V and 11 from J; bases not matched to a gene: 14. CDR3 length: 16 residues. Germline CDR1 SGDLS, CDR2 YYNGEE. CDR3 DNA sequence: TGTGCCAGCAGCGTAGATGGCGGGGGGGCTGTTGATGAGCAGTACTTC. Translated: CASSVDGGGAVDEQYF.

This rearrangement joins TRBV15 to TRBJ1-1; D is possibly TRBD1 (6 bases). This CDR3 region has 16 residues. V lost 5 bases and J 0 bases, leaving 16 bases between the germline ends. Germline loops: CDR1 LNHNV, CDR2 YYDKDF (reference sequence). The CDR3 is CATSPQGGTVNTEAFF. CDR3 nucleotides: TGTGCCACCAGCCCACAGGGCGGGACGGTGAACACTGAAGCTTTCTTT.

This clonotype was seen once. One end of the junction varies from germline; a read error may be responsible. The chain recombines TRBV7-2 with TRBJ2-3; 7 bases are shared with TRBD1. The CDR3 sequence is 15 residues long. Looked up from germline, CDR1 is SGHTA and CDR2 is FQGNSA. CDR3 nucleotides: TGTGCCAGCAGCTTGAAGGGGGCGGAAACAGGTACGCAGTATTTT. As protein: CASSLKGAETGTQYF.

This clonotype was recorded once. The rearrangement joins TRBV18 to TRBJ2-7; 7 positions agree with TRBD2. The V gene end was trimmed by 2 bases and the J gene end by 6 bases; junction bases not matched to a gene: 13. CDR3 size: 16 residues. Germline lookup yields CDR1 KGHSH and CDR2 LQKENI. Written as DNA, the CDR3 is TGTGCCAGCTCACCAAGGGATAAAGCGGGACGAGTCGAGCAGTACTTC. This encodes CASSPRDKAGRVEQYF.

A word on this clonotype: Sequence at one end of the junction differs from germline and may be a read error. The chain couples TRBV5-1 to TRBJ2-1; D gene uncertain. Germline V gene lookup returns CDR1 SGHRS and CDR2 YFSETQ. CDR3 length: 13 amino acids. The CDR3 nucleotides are TGCACCAGCAGCTTGGCCATCTACAATGAGCAGTTCTTC. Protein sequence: CTSSLAIYNEQFF.

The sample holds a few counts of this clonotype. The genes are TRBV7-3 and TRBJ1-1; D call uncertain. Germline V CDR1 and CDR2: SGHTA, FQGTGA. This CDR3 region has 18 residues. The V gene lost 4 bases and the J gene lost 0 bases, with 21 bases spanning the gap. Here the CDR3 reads CASSSFQPSWGLNTEAFF. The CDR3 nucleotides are TGTGCCAGCAGCTCTTTTCAGCCATCGTGGGGTTTGAACACTGAAGCTTTCTTT.

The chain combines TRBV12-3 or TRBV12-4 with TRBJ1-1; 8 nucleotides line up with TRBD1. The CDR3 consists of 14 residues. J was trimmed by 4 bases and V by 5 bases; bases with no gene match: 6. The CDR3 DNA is TGTGCCAGCAGTCATACAGGGGGTATCACTGAAGCTTTCTTT. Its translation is CASSHTGGITEAFF.

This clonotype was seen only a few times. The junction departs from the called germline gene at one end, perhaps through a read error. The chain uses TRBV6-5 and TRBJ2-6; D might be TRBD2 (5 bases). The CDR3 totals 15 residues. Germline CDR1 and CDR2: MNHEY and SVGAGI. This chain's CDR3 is CASRWTDSGANVLTF. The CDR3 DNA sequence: TGTGCCAGCAGATGGACGGACTCTGGTGCCAACGTCCTGACTTTC.

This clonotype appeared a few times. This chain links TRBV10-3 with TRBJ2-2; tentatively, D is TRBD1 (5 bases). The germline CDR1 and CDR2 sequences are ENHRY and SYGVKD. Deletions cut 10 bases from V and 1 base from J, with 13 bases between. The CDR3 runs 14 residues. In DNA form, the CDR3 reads TGTGCCACCTGCCCAGGGATGAACACCGGGGAGCTGTTTTTT. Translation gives CATCPGMNTGELFF.

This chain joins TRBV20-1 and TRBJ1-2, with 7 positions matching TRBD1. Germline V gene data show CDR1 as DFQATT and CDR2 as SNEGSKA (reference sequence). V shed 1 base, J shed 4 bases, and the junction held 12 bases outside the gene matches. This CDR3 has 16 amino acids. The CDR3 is CSARGIGTDLGYGYTF. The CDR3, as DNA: TGCAGTGCTAGAGGGATAGGGACAGACCTCGGCTATGGCTACACCTTC.

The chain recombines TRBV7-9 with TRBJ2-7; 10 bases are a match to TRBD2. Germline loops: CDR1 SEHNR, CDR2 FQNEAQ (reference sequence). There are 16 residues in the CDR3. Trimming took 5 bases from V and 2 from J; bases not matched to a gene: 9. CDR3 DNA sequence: TGTGCCAGCAGCGGCCCTCTAGCGGGAGCGACCTACGAGCAGTACTTC. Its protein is CASSGPLAGATYEQYF.

CDR3 residues: CASSDRGGGQETQYF. The CDR3 bases are TGCGCCAGCAGTGACAGGGGAGGAGGCCAAGAGACCCAGTACTTC. This sequence joins TRBV10-1 and TRBJ2-5, with D tentatively TRBD1 or TRBD2 (6 bases each). V shed 3 bases and J shed 1 base, with 12 bases lying between them. CDR1 WNHNN and CDR2 SYGVQD come from the germline V gene (reference sequence). The CDR3 is 15 amino acids.

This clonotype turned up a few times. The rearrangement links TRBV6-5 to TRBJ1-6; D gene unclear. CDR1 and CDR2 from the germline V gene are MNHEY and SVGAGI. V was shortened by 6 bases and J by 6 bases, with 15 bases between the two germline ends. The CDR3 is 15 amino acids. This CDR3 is CASSTTRPINSPLHF. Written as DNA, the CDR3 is TGTGCCAGCAGCACGACCCGACCGATTAATTCACCCCTCCACTTT.

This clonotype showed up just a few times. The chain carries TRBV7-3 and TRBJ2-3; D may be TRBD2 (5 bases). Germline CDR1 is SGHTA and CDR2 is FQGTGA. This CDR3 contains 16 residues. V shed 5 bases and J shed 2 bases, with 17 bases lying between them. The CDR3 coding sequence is TGTGCCAGCAGCCCCACAAGCGGCCTAATCACAGATACGCAGTATTTT. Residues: CASSPTSGLITDTQYF.

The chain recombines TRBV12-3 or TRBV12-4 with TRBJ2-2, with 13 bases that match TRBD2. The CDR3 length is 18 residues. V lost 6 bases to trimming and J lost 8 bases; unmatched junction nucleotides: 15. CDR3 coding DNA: TGTGCCAGCAGACGCTACCCTGGGACTAGCGGGGCAACGGGGGAGCTGTTTTTT. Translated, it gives CASRRYPGTSGATGELFF.

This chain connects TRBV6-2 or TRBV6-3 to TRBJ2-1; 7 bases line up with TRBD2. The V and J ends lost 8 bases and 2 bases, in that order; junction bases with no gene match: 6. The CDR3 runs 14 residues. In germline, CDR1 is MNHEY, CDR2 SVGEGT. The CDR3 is CASGQGLTYNEQFF. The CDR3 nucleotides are TGTGCCAGCGGCCAGGGACTAACCTACAATGAGCAGTTCTTC.

This CDR3 reads CASSARDRGQGEQYF. The CDR3 DNA reads TGTGCCAGCAGCGCCCGGGACAGGGGGCAAGGCGAGCAGTACTTC. J is TRBJ2-7 and V is TRBV7-2; 12 positions agree with TRBD1. The CDR3 loop spans 15 amino acids. The V gene's germline CDR1 is SGHTA and CDR2 FQGNSA. V shed 5 bases, J shed 6 bases, and the junction held 8 bases outside the gene matches.

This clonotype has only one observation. The CDR3 region is CSASGSRDTGELFF. CDR3 nucleotides: TGCAGTGCTAGCGGGAGTCGGGACACCGGGGAGCTGTTTTTT. The genes are TRBV20-1 and TRBJ2-2; the D gene is possibly TRBD2 (6 bases). This CDR3 is 14 amino acids long. The V and J ends lost 3 bases and 3 bases respectively, with 11 bases between them. Germline loops: CDR1 DFQATT, CDR2 SNEGSKA (reference sequence).

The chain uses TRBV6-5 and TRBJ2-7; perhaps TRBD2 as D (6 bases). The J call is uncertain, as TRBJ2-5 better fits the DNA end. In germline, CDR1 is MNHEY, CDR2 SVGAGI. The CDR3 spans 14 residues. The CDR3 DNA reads TGTGCCAGCAGACTTTTCCCAAGCGGGGAGACCCAGTACTTC. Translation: CASRLFPSGETQYF.

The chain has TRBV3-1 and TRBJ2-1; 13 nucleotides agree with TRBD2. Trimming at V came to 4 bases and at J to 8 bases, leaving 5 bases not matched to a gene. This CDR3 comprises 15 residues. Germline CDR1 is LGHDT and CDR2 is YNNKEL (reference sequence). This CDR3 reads CASSLEGLAGHEQFF. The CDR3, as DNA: TGTGCCAGCAGCCTGGAGGGACTAGCGGGGCATGAGCAGTTCTTC.

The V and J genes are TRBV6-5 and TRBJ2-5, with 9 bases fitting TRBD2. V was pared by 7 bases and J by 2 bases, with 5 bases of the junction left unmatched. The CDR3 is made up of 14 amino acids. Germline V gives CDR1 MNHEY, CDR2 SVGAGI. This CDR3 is CASKAAGGQETQYF. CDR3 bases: TGTGCCAGCAAGGCGGCGGGAGGGCAAGAGACCCAGTACTTC.

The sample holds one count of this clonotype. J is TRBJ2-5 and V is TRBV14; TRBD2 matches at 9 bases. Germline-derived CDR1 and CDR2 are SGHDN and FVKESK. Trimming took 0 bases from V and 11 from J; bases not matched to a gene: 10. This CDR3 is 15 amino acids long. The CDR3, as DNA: TGTGCCAGCAGCCAAGAAAAAGCGGGGGGCCGGGGGCAGTACTTC. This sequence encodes CASSQEKAGGRGQYF. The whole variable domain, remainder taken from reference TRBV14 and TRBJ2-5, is EAGVTQFPSHSVIEKGQTVTLRCDPISGHDNLYWYRRVMGKEIKFLLHFVKESKQDESGMPNNRFLAERTGGTYSTLKVQPAELEDSGVYFCASSQEKAGGRGQYFGPGTRLLVL.

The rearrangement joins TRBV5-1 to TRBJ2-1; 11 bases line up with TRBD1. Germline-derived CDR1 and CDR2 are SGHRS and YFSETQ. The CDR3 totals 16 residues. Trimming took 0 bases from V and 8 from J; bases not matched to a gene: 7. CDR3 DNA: TGCGCCAGCAGCTTGGGAGGGACAGGGGGTTCTTATGAGCAGTTCTTC. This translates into CASSLGGTGGSYEQFF.